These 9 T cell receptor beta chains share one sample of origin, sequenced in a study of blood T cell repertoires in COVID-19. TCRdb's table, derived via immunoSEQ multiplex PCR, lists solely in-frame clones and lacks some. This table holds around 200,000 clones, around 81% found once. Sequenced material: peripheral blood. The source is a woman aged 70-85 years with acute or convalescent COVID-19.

CDR3 in amino acids: CASRFGQGQETQYF. For the CDR3, the DNA is TGCGCCAGCAGGTTTGGACAGGGGCAAGAGACCCAGTACTTC. The chain carries TRBV5-1 and TRBJ2-5, with 9 bases identical to TRBD1. V lost 5 bases and J lost 2; bases outside the gene matches: 4. This CDR3 has 14 residues. Germline V lookup: CDR1 SGHRS, CDR2 YFSETQ.

The CDR3, as DNA: TGCGCCAGCAGCTTGGCCGTACTCAAGAATTCACCCCTCCACTTT. Its translation: CASSLAVLKNSPLHF. The rearrangement uses TRBV5-1 and TRBJ1-6; D is ambiguous. The germline V and J ends were trimmed by 0 bases and 7 bases, with 11 bases remaining between them. The CDR3 spans 15 residues. Germline V gene data show CDR1 as SGHRS and CDR2 as YFSETQ. The full variable domain, with the rest looked up from reference TRBV5-1 and TRBJ1-6, is KAGVTQTPRYLIKTRGQQVTLSCSPISGHRSVSWYQQTPGQGLQFLFEYFSETQRNKGNFPGRFSGRQFSNSRSEMNVSTLELGDSALYLCASSLAVLKNSPLHFGNGTRLTVT.

The CDR3 sequence: CASSFLSLAGVSDTQYF. In nucleotides, the CDR3 is TGTGCCAGCAGTTTTCTGTCTCTAGCGGGAGTGTCGGATACGCAGTATTTT. V is TRBV27 and J is TRBJ2-3, with 10 nucleotides matching TRBD2. This CDR3 comprises 17 residues. The V segment lost 3 bases and the J segment 6 bases; nucleotides outside the gene matches: 12. CDR1 MNHEY and CDR2 SMNVEV come from the germline V gene (reference sequence).

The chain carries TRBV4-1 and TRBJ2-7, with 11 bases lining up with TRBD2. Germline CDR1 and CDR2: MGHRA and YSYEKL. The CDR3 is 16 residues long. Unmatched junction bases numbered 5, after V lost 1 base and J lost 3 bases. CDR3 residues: CASSQASTSGNYEQYF. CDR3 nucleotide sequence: TGCGCCAGCAGCCAAGCTTCGACTAGCGGGAACTACGAGCAGTACTTC.

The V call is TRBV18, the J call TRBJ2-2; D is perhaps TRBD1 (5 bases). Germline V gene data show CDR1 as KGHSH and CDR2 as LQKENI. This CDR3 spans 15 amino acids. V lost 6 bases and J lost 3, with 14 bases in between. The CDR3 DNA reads TGTGCCAGCTCCCTTACAGGTGATGACACCGGGGAGCTGTTTTTT. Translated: CASSLTGDDTGELFF.

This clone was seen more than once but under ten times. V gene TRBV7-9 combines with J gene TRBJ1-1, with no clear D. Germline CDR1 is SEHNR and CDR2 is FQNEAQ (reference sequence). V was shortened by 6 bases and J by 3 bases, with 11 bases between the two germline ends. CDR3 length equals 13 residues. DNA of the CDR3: TGTGCCAGCAGACTAGAGCTACACACTGAAGCTTTCTTT. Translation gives CASRLELHTEAFF.

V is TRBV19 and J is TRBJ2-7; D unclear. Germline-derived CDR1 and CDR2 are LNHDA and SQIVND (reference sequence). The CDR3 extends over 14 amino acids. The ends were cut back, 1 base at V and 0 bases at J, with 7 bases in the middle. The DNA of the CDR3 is TGTGCCAGTAGTATAGGGAGTTTCTCCTACGAGCAGTACTTC. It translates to CASSIGSFSYEQYF. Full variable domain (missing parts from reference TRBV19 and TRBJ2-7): DGGITQSPKYLFRKEGQNVTLSCEQNLNHDAMYWYRQDPGQGLRLIYYSQIVNDFQKGDIAEGYSVSREKKESFPLTVTSAQKNPTAFYLCASSIGSFSYEQYFGPGTRLTVT.

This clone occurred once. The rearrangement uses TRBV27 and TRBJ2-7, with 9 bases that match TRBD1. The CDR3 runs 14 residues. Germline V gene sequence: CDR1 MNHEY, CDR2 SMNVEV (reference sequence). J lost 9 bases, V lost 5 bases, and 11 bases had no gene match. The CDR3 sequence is CASSAGQGPRGQYF. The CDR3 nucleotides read TGTGCCAGCAGTGCGGGACAGGGACCGCGAGGGCAGTACTTC.

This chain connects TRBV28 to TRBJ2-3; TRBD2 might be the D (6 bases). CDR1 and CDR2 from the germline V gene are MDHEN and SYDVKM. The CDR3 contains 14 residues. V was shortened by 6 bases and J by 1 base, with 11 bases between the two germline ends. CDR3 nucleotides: TGTGCCAGCAGCATGACTAGTGGCACAGATACGCAGTATTTT. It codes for CASSMTSGTDTQYF. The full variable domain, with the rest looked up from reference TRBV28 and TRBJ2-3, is DVKVTQSSRYLVKRTGEKVFLECVQDMDHENMFWYRQDPGLGLRLIYFSYDVKMKEKGDIPEGYSVSREKKERFSLILESASTNQTSMYLCASSMTSGTDTQYFGPGTRLTVL.